The sequence of this T cell receptor (beta chain) was determined in a study of CD8+ T cells in alopecia areata. The overall study: Treated patients were given 5 to 10 mg oral tofacitinib twice daily. The study, taken as a whole, reports: Uncertainty about whether baseline CD8+ expansion is linked to response remains, with one nonresponder.

Isolated RNA was reverse transcribed into cDNA used as the sequencing template. The assay was immunoSEQ multiplex PCR, and TCRdb's table has in-frame clones only and misses some. The data contain about 200,000 clones, about three fifths of them singletons. This clone was counted only a few times. Its specificity is unknown. CDR1 is SGHAT and CDR2 is FQNNGV in the germline V gene. V dropped 0 bases and J dropped 6 bases, with 11 bases sitting between them. The CDR3 is made up of 14 amino acids. Indicated treatment: oral pan-JAK inhibitor, 5-10 mg twice daily. Peripheral blood and lesional scalp punch biopsies were taken from alopecia areata patients.

The receptor was derived from a human donor with alopecia areata. This sequence joins TRBV11-2 and TRBJ1-2; D is possibly TRBD1 (5 bases). The sample here was CD4+ T cells sorted from blood, taken at week 4, from a patient treated with tofacitinib. The DNA for the CDR3 is TGTGCCAGCAGCTTAGATTGGCAGGGTGATGGCTACACCTTC. This sequence encodes CASSLDWQGDGYTF.